The text below deals with one TCR beta chain. The data were produced by immunoSEQ multiplex PCR, yet TCRdb's version contains in-frame clones alone and is incomplete. This sample has approximately 130,000 clones; more than 75% occur once, and the top ten carry 2.9%. The data were obtained in a study of control samples from healthy donors and cancer patients. The sequence came from a man aged 55 to 70 in good health. The sample consisted of blood.

This CDR3 is CASSFRTTGDTGELFF. Here the CDR3 DNA reads TGTGCCAGCAGCTTCCGGACTACTGGCGACACCGGGGAGCTGTTTTTT. This rearrangement joins TRBV5-5 to TRBJ2-2; tentatively, D is TRBD2 (6 bases). V lost 2 bases, J lost 3 bases, and 14 bases lay in between. The CDR3 sequence is 16 residues long. Germline V gene data show CDR1 as SGHKS and CDR2 as YYEKEE (reference sequence).